This TCR beta chain originates from a study of blood T cell repertoires in COVID-19. The repertoire was sequenced with immunoSEQ multiplex PCR; TCRdb's copy has only in-frame clones and lacks some. This table has over 200,000 clones, 75% to 90% appearing once. This CDR3 is built from 15 residues. Germline CDR1 reads SGHRS; CDR2 reads YFSETQ. J lost 8 bases, V lost 4 bases, and 13 bases had no gene match. This sequence was found in a human donor in a cohort sampled during active COVID-19. What was sequenced was peripheral blood. This chain connects TRBV5-1 to TRBJ2-3; TRBD1 agrees at 7 bases. The CDR3 sequence: CASSGSTGNGGTQYF. For the CDR3, the DNA is TGCGCCAGCAGCGGATCGACAGGGAACGGAGGTACGCAGTATTTT.